This record looks at one TCR beta chain sequence and its context. Its cognate antigen is unknown. Treatment indicated: some 19 received Ad26.COV2.S at low or high dose, single or two shots; several received placebo; per-sample allocation not given. Samples came from day 63 after the first vaccine or placebo injection. Germline-derived CDR1 and CDR2 are SGHAT and FQNNGV. The CDR3 spans 17 residues. Losses at the gene ends were 5 bases for V and 6 bases for J; bases not matched to a gene: 14. This record comes from a study of Ad26.COV2.S vaccination and SARS-CoV-2 variants. Study-level background: COV1001, an Ad26.COV2.S trial, supplied this vaccine-arm donor.

The method was immunoSEQ multiplex PCR; TCRdb's version includes in-frame clones alone and lacks a portion of them. The table lists about 350,000 clones, around 89% of them singletons. The study, taken as a whole, reports: Marked by substantial breadth, spike-specific CD8+ and CD4+ T cell responses were reportedly seen after vaccination.

The rearrangement links TRBV11-2 to TRBJ2-7; 12 bases are shared with TRBD2. The sequence was obtained from a person aged 18 to 65 who received the Ad26.COV2.S COVID-19 vaccine or a placebo. This material consisted of peripheral blood, taken in a trial of Ad26.COV2.S vaccine versus placebo. The DNA for the CDR3 is TGTGCCAGCAGCCCGCGGACTAGCGGGATTATAGGCTTCGAGCAGTACTTC. Translated, it gives CASSPRTSGIIGFEQYF.